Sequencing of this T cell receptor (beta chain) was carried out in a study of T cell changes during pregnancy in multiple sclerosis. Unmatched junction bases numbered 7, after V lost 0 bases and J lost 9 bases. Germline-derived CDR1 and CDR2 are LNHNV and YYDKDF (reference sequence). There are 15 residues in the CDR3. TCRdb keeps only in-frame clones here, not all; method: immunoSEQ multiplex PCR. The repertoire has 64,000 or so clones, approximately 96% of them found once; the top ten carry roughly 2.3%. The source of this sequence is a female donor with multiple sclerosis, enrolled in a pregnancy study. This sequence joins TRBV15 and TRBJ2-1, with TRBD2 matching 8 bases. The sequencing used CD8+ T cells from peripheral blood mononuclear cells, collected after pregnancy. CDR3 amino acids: CATSRDFAGGGEQFF. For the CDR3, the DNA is TGTGCCACCAGCAGAGATTTCGCGGGGGGCGGTGAGCAGTTCTTC.